This TCR beta chain was sequenced during a study of T cell repertoires in cytomegalovirus infection. Via MiXCR, TCRdb re-called the reads, giving one row per CDR3 protein. Of fewer than 200,000 distinct CDR3 sequences in the sample, roughly 14% were seen once. Overall study findings and caveats: Identification of carriers of CMV plus the relevant HLA was performed using cumulative public TCR beta family frequency. Within the response measured ex vivo, HLA-C-restricted CMV-specific TCR beta clonotypes were dominant.

Remarks on this clonotype: Its antigen is unidentified.

This TCR came from a human donor in good health (CMV status not recorded). Some clones in this sample may be carry-over from other donors' samples. The source material was PBMCs.

CDR3 amino acids: CASTPGQGETDTQYF. The CDR3, as DNA: TGTGCCAGCACCCCCGGACAGGGGGAGACAGATACGCAGTATTTT. V is TRBV28 and J is TRBJ2-3; 10 nucleotides match TRBD1. The junction had 7 bases not matched to a gene; V was cut back by 7 bases and J by 3 bases. The CDR3 consists of 15 residues. Per the germline V gene, CDR1 is MDHEN and CDR2 is SYDVKM.